A single sample is the source of the 32 T cell receptor beta chains below, sequenced in a study of T cells in Graves' hyperthyroidism and ophthalmopathy. RNA transcripts provided the source from which TCR beta CDR3 regions were amplified. HTBI primers drove first-round RT-PCR of the TCR CDR3. Using its own MiXCR run on the multiplex PCR reads, TCRdb lists one record per CDR3 protein. The table includes around 110,000 distinct CDR3 sequences, approximately 16% detected once. Input material: blood. The receptors come from a woman aged 45-60 years with Graves' hyperthyroidism.

This clonotype was counted at least ten times. The rearrangement uses TRBV19 and TRBJ2-1; possibly TRBD1 for D (6 bases). This CDR3 comprises 13 residues. CDR1 is LNHDA and CDR2 is SQIVND in the germline V gene (reference sequence). Trimming took off 6 bases at V and 10 bases at J, with 16 bases between the two ends. The CDR3 sequence is CASRGDRRYEQFF. CDR3 coding DNA: TGTGCCAGTAGGGGAGACAGGAGATACGAGCAGTTCTTC.

In its sample, this clonotype was seen many times. The chain is built from TRBV5-1 and TRBJ1-2; perhaps TRBD1 as D (5 bases). This CDR3 is built from 13 residues. CDR1 is SGHRS and CDR2 is YFSETQ in the germline V gene. The ends were cut back, 2 bases at V and 3 bases at J, with 8 bases in the middle. The CDR3 bases are TGCGCCAGCAGCTTCGGGGGAGACTATGGCTACACCTTC. Translating it yields CASSFGGDYGYTF.

In its sample, this clonotype was seen many times. The rearrangement uses TRBV9 and TRBJ2-1; D tentatively reads TRBD1 or TRBD2 (7 bases each). V was shortened by 0 bases and J by 4 bases, with 11 bases between the two germline ends. This CDR3 has 15 residues. Germline CDR1 SGDLS, CDR2 YYNGEE. The CDR3 sequence: CASSVAGGGYNEQFF. CDR3 DNA sequence: TGTGCCAGCAGCGTAGCAGGGGGGGGATACAATGAGCAGTTCTTC.

The table lists this clonotype with many counts. V is TRBV12-3 or TRBV12-4 and J is TRBJ2-7; TRBD1 is a possible D gene (6 bases). This CDR3 region has 15 residues. The V end lost 6 bases, the J end lost 7 bases, and 22 bases lay between the germline ends. The CDR3 region has the DNA TGTGCCAGCAGCCGACCCTATTTGGGGGCCGGGGAGCAGTACTTC. This sequence encodes CASSRPYLGAGEQYF.

This clonotype was seen ten or more times. The rearrangement joins TRBV12-3 or TRBV12-4 to TRBJ2-1; 7 nucleotides match TRBD2. After removal of 1 base from V and 6 bases from J, the junction contained 12 bases not matched to a gene. The CDR3 spans 17 residues. Written as DNA, the CDR3 is TGTGCCAGCAGTTTAGGGGGATGGGAGGGAAGGGGCAATGAGCAGTTCTTC. It codes for CASSLGGWEGRGNEQFF.

This clonotype came up a few times. This chain connects TRBV4-1 to TRBJ1-2; D perhaps matches TRBD1 (6 bases). CDR3 length: 15 amino acids. With 4 bases removed from V and 3 bases from J, the gap between germline ends came to 15 bases. The germline V gene encodes CDR1 MGHRA and CDR2 YSYEKL. DNA for the CDR3: TGCGCCAGCAGCCCCCCGAACAGGGTAGACTATGGCTACACCTTC. It specifies CASSPPNRVDYGYTF.

This clonotype was recorded many times. The chain employs TRBV20-1 and TRBJ2-7, with TRBD2 identical over 10 bases. CDR1 DFQATT and CDR2 SNEGSKA come from the germline V gene (reference sequence). After removal of 6 bases from V and 7 bases from J, the junction contained 12 bases not matched to a gene. The CDR3 is 14 amino acids. The CDR3 region has the DNA TGCAGTGCCCCTCTAGCGGGAGTGCTCGGAGAGCAGTACTTC. Protein: CSAPLAGVLGEQYF.

This clonotype was detected a few times. V and J are TRBV20-1 and TRBJ2-7; the D gene could be TRBD1 or TRBD2 (5 bases each). The V gene's germline CDR1 is DFQATT and CDR2 SNEGSKA (reference sequence). CDR3 length: 13 amino acids. The germline V and J ends were trimmed by 2 bases and 0 bases, with 8 bases remaining between them. The DNA for the CDR3 is TGCAGTGCTAGAAGGGACGGCTCCTACGAGCAGTACGTC. Its protein is CSARRDGSYEQYV.

Many counts were recorded for this clonotype. The chain links TRBV7-8 to TRBJ2-3; D is undetermined. This CDR3 region has 14 residues. Germline assignment: CDR1 SGHVS and CDR2 FQNEAQ. V lost 2 bases and J lost 2, with 8 bases in between. In nucleotides, the CDR3 is TGTGCCAGCAGCTTACGCAGGAACACAGATACGCAGTATTTT. Protein sequence: CASSLRRNTDTQYF.

This clonotype was found many times. The chain employs TRBV7-2 and TRBJ2-7, with TRBD1 matching over 7 bases. Looked up from germline, CDR1 is SGHTA and CDR2 is FQGNSA. The length of the CDR3 is 16 residues. J gave up 0 bases and V 1 base, and 6 bases lay outside the gene matches. CDR3 protein: CASSLVVTGSSYEQYV. DNA for the CDR3: TGTGCCAGCAGCTTAGTGGTGACAGGGAGCTCCTACGAGCAGTACGTC.

This clonotype was picked up many times. The chain has TRBV2 and TRBJ1-5; no definite D call. The CDR3 extends over 15 amino acids. The germline gives CDR1 SNHLY, CDR2 FYNNEI. Between the trimmed V and J ends, which lost 5 bases and 1 base, there was a span of 12 bases. The CDR3 DNA is TGTGCCAGCAGTAGAGACTTGGGGAGCAATCAGCCCCAGCATTTT. As protein: CASSRDLGSNQPQHF.

This clonotype was recorded at least ten times. The rearrangement joins TRBV20-1 to TRBJ2-5; D is possibly TRBD1 or TRBD2 (6 bases each). The CDR3 contains 14 residues. V was shortened by 7 bases and J by 4 bases, with 19 bases between the two germline ends. Per the germline V gene, CDR1 is DFQATT and CDR2 is SNEGSKA (reference sequence). Here the CDR3 reads CSVLGGGTGETQYF. In DNA form, the CDR3 reads TGCAGTGTATTAGGAGGGGGAACGGGAGAGACCCAGTACTTC.

This clonotype was observed at least ten times. The gene calls are TRBV6-1 and TRBJ2-2; D possibly uses TRBD1 or TRBD2 (5 bases each). CDR1 is MNHNS, CDR2 SASEGT, per germline. Trimming cost V 5 bases and J 2 bases, with 9 bases left between them. The CDR3 runs to 14 residues. CDR3 amino acids: CASSRDANTGELFF. The CDR3 nucleotides are TGTGCCAGCAGTCGGGACGCCAACACCGGGGAGCTGTTTTTT.

This clonotype showed up many times. The chain recombines TRBV9 with TRBJ1-1; D ambiguous. The CDR3 length is 14 residues. The germline V and J ends were trimmed by 2 bases and 1 base, with 9 bases remaining between them. Germline CDR1 SGDLS, CDR2 YYNGEE. CDR3 coding DNA: TGTGCCAGCAGCGTGGTCGGACGGAACACTGAAGCTTTCTTT. This codes for CASSVVGRNTEAFF. The full variable domain, with the rest looked up from reference TRBV9 and TRBJ1-1, is DSGVTQTPKHLITATGQRVTLRCSPRSGDLSVYWYQQSLDQGLQFLIQYYNGEERAKGNILERFSAQQFPDLHSELNLSSLELGDSALYFCASSVVGRNTEAFFGQGTRLTVV.

The J gene is TRBJ1-5, the V gene TRBV20-1, with 7 bases fitting TRBD1. V lost 4 bases and J lost 8; bases outside the gene matches: 11. The germline V gene has CDR1 DFQATT and CDR2 SNEGSKA (reference sequence). The CDR3 totals 14 residues. The CDR3 DNA follows: TGCAGTGCTACGGACAGGCTGAGAGGGGAGCCCCAGCATTTT. As protein: CSATDRLRGEPQHF.

This clonotype has more than one count but fewer than ten. The rearrangement uses TRBV20-1 and TRBJ2-1, with 14 bases aligning to TRBD2. The CDR3 totals 17 residues. Germline V gene lookup returns CDR1 DFQATT and CDR2 SNEGSKA (reference sequence). V lost 6 bases, J lost 6 bases, and 13 bases stayed unmatched. The CDR3 spells CSAPGTGTSGSINEQFF. Here the CDR3 DNA reads TGCAGTGCCCCCGGGACCGGGACTAGCGGGAGTATCAATGAGCAGTTCTTC.

This clonotype has only a few counts. The chain is built from TRBV7-6 and TRBJ2-5; possibly TRBD2 for D (5 bases). Germline CDR1 SGHVS, CDR2 FNYEAQ. The V end was cut by 5 bases, the J end by 5 bases, with 15 bases between. This CDR3 has 14 amino acids. CDR3 loop: CASSTLAGRETQYF. CDR3 nucleotide sequence: TGTGCCAGCAGCACCCTCGCGGGTCGGGAGACCCAGTACTTC.

Ten or more counts support this clonotype. The rearrangement links TRBV7-8 to TRBJ2-2, with D maybe TRBD1 (5 bases). Germline V gene sequence: CDR1 SGHVS, CDR2 FQNEAQ. The CDR3 has 16 residues. V lost 1 base and J lost 4, with 13 bases in between. CDR3 in DNA: TGTGCCAGCAGCTTAGGGCGCAGGGCTGGCACCGGGGAGCTGTTTTTT. Protein product: CASSLGRRAGTGELFF.

The V call is TRBV19, the J call TRBJ2-1, with D perhaps matching TRBD1 (5 bases). The CDR3 is 14 amino acids. CDR1 and CDR2 (germline): LNHDA, SQIVND (reference sequence). The V end was cut by 6 bases, the J end by 9 bases, with 18 bases between. CDR3 amino acids: CASRLTNGAGEQFF. The CDR3 region has the DNA TGTGCCAGTAGGCTGACAAATGGGGCTGGTGAGCAGTTCTTC.

This clonotype has at least ten counts. This sequence joins TRBV10-2 and TRBJ2-7; possibly TRBD2 for D (6 bases). Between the trimmed V and J ends, which lost 5 bases and 0 bases, there was a span of 8 bases. Germline-derived CDR1 and CDR2 are WSHSY and SAAADI. The CDR3 has 13 amino acids. The CDR3 loop reads CASSLGGSYEQYV. CDR3 coding DNA: TGCGCCAGCAGTTTGGGGGGCTCCTACGAGCAGTACGTC.

This clonotype was seen at least ten times. This chain links TRBV6-2 or TRBV6-3 with TRBJ2-5; 10 bases are shared with TRBD2. The CDR3 spans 17 residues. Trimming took 5 bases from V and 1 from J; bases not matched to a gene: 10. CDR1 is MNHEY, CDR2 SVGEGT, per germline. Here the CDR3 reads CASSGHSGRPFQETQYF. The CDR3 DNA sequence: TGTGCCAGCAGTGGCCATAGCGGGAGGCCGTTCCAAGAGACCCAGTACTTC.

This clonotype came up many times. The genes are TRBV11-2 and TRBJ2-7, with TRBD1 matching over 8 bases. The germline V gene has CDR1 SGHAT and CDR2 FQNNGV. The CDR3 runs 14 residues. With V trimmed by 1 base and J by 6 bases, 5 bases remained unmatched. CDR3 protein: CASSLAGRGPEQYF. CDR3 in DNA: TGTGCCAGCAGCTTAGCGGGCAGGGGGCCCGAGCAGTACTTC.

The chain links TRBV7-9 to TRBJ2-4, with a possible D match to TRBD1 (5 bases). The CDR3 loop spans 14 amino acids. CDR1 and CDR2 from the germline V gene are SEHNR and FQNEAQ (reference sequence). V was shortened by 3 bases and J by 5 bases, with 11 bases between the two germline ends. The chain's CDR3 is CASSFHGAQNIQYF. The CDR3 nucleotides are TGTGCCAGCAGCTTCCATGGGGCCCAAAACATTCAGTACTTC.

In this sample, this clonotype turned up many times. The DNA of the CDR3 is TGTGCCAGCAGTTCGGTGGGGGACTACAATGAGCAGTTCTTC. This codes for CASSSVGDYNEQFF. V and J are TRBV12-3 or TRBV12-4 and TRBJ2-1, with D perhaps matching TRBD1 or TRBD2 (5 bases each). Deletions cut 4 bases from V and 3 bases from J, with 10 bases between. The CDR3 runs to 14 residues.

This clonotype was counted ten times or more. This rearrangement joins TRBV27 to TRBJ2-1; D remains ambiguous. The ends were cut back, 5 bases at V and 6 bases at J, with 11 bases in the middle. Germline values: CDR1 MNHEY, CDR2 SMNVEV (reference sequence). This CDR3 spans 13 amino acids. This CDR3 reads CASSKEWFNEQFF. The CDR3 coding sequence is TGTGCCAGCAGTAAGGAGTGGTTCAATGAGCAGTTCTTC.

This clonotype was picked up a small number of times. V is TRBV19 and J is TRBJ2-2; 8 bases are a match to TRBD2. V lost 1 base, J lost 3 bases, and 4 bases stayed unmatched. There are 16 residues in the CDR3. CDR1 is LNHDA and CDR2 is SQIVND in the germline V gene (reference sequence). The CDR3 sequence is CASSIAGGRDTGELFF. The DNA for the CDR3 is TGTGCCAGTAGTATAGCGGGAGGGCGCGACACCGGGGAGCTGTTTTTT.

This chain connects TRBV11-3 to TRBJ2-2; TRBD1 matches 9 bases. Germline loops: CDR1 SGHNT, CDR2 YENEEA. Trimming took 1 base from V and 3 from J; bases not matched to a gene: 9. The CDR3 is 18 amino acids. The DNA for the CDR3 is TGTGCCAGCAGCTTAGGAGGGAACAGGGGGCTTGACACCGGGGAGCTGTTTTTT. It translates to CASSLGGNRGLDTGELFF.

There are many counts of this clonotype. This chain joins TRBV2 and TRBJ2-3; a possible D gene is TRBD2 (5 bases). Trimming took off 3 bases at V and 7 bases at J, with 8 bases between the two ends. Germline-derived CDR1 and CDR2 are SNHLY and FYNNEI. The CDR3 totals 12 residues. CDR3 in amino acids: CASSDTRNTQYF. The DNA for the CDR3 is TGTGCCAGCAGTGACACTAGGAATACGCAGTATTTT.

The J gene is TRBJ2-1, the V gene TRBV28, with TRBD1 matching over 7 bases. CDR3 length equals 14 residues. The ends lost 4 bases at V and 5 bases at J; junction bases unmatched: 5. The germline CDR1 and CDR2 sequences are MDHEN and SYDVKM. CDR3 in DNA: TGTGCCAGCAGTTCCACCGGGACAGACAATGAGCAGTTCTTC. This gives the protein CASSSTGTDNEQFF. The full variable domain, completed using reference TRBV28 and TRBJ2-1, is DVKVTQSSRYLVKRTGEKVFLECVQDMDHENMFWYRQDPGLGLRLIYFSYDVKMKEKGDIPEGYSVSREKKERFSLILESASTNQTSMYLCASSSTGTDNEQFFGPGTRLTVL.

The chain employs TRBV20-1 and TRBJ2-3, with 8 bases aligning to TRBD1. Germline V gene data show CDR1 as DFQATT and CDR2 as SNEGSKA (reference sequence). Trimming removed 7 bases from V and 4 bases from J; junction bases left unmatched: 7. The CDR3 is made up of 13 amino acids. CDR3 DNA sequence: TGCAGTGGTGACAGGGGCGTCGCAGATACGCAGTATTTT. Amino acid sequence: CSGDRGVADTQYF.

This clonotype showed up just a few times. The DNA of the CDR3 is TGTGCCACCCTAGAAAAAGCGGGAGGGCAAGAGACCCAGTACTTC. It translates to CATLEKAGGQETQYF. V and J are TRBV7-8 and TRBJ2-5; 10 bases align to TRBD2. There are 15 residues in the CDR3. Germline CDR1 and CDR2: SGHVS and FQNEAQ. After removal of 10 bases from V and 2 bases from J, the junction contained 10 bases not matched to a gene. The full variable domain, in which reference TRBV7-8 and TRBJ2-5 provide the parts outside the CDR3, is GAGVSQSPRYKVAKRGQDVALRCDPISGHVSLFWYQQALGQGPEFLTYFQNEAQLDKSGLPSDRFFAERPEGSVSTLKIQRTQQEDSAVYLCATLEKAGGQETQYFGPGTRLLVL.

This clonotype was counted at least ten times. The V call is TRBV19, the J call TRBJ2-3; 9 bases are a match to TRBD1. CDR3 size: 15 residues. Germline assignment: CDR1 LNHDA and CDR2 SQIVND (reference sequence). V gave up 3 bases and J gave up 4 bases; unmatched junction bases: 5. CDR3 sequence: CASSIEGQGADTQYF. The CDR3 coding sequence is TGTGCCAGTAGTATTGAGGGACAGGGAGCAGATACGCAGTATTTT.